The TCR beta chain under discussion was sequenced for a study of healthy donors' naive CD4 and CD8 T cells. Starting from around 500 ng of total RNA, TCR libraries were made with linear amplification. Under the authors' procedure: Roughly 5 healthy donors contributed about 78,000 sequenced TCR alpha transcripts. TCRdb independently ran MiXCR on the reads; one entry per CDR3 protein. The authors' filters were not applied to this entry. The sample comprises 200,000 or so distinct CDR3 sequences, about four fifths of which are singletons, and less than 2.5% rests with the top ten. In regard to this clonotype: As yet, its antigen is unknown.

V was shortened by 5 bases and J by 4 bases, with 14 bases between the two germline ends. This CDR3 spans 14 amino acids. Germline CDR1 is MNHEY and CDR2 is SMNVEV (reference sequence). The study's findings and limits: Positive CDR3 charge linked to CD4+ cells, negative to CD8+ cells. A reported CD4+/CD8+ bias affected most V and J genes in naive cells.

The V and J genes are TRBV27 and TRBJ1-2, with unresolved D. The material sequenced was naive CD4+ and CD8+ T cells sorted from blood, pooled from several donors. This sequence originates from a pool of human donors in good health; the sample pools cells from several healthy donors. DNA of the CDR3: TGTGCCAGCAGTCGGGATACAGTCGTCTATGGCTACACCTTC. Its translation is CASSRDTVVYGYTF.